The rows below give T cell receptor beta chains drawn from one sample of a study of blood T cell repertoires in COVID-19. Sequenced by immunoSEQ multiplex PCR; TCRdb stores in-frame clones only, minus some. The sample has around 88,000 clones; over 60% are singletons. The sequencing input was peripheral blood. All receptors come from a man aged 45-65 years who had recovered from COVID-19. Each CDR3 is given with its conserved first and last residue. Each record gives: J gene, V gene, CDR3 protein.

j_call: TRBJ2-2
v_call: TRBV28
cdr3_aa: CASSLWTGNTGELFF

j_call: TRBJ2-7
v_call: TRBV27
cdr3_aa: CASSFGGSYEQYF

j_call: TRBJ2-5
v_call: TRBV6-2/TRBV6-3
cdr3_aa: CASSYSTGGGKTQYF

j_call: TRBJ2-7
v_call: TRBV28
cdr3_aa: CASSSSGTYEQYF

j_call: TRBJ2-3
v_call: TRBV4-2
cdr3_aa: CASSQGTSGSTDTQYF

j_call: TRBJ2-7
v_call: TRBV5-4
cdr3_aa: CASSLGGQLSNEQYF

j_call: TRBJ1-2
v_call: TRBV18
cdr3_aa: CASSLARTGEIYGYTF

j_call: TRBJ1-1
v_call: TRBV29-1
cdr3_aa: CSVSGHLNTEAFF

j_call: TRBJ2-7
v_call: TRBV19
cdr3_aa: CASSPSGLLYEQYF

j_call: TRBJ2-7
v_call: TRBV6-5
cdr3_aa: CASSPVRGFLSEQYF

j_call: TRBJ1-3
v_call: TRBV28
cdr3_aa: CASSLFPGGGNTIYF

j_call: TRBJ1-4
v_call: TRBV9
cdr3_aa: CASSPRQATNEKLFF

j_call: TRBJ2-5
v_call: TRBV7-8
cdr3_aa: CASRRNRGSGETQYF

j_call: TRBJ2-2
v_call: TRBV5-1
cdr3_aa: CASSLVGLATGELFF

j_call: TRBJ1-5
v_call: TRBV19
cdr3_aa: CASSLSFGTGSRSNQPQHF

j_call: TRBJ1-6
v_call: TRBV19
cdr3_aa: CATFRDTLVSGNSPLHF

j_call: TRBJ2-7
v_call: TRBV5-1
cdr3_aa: CASSFGRAPYEQYF

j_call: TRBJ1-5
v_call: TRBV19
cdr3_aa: CASKPGHQQPQHF

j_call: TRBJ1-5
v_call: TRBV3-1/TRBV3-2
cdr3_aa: CASSQGPQPQHF

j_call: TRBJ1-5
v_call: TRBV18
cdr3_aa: CASSPDRGGNQPQHF

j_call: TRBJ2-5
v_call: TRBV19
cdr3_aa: CASSIGGGAVGTQYF

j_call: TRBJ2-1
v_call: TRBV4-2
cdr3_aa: CASSQTLAGGFNEQFF

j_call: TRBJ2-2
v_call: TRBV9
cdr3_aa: CASSAGTGGFTGELFF

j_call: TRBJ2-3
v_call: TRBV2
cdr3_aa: CASRLAGGSTDTQYF

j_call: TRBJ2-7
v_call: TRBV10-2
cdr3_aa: CASSERGVGYEQYF

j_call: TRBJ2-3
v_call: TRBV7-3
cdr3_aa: CASSLGGLAGVDTQYF

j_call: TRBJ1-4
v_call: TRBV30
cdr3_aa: CAWLGAATNEKLFF

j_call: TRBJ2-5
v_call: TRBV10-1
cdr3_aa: CASSEGGKSRETQYF

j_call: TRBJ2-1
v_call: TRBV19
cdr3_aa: CASKPIRGEQFF

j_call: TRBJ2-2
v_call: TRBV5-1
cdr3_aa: CASSFMAGRNTGELFF

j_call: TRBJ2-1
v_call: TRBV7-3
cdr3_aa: CASSLGGGRQNEQFF

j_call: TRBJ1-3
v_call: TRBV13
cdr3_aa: CASSKGAKTWSGNTIYF

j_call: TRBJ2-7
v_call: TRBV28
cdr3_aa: CASSLSTRPGGGVGEQYF

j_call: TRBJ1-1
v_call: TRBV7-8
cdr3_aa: CASSKDRGENTEAFF

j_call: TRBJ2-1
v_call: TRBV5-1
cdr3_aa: CASSLGQATYNEQFF

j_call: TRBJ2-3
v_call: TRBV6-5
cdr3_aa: CASKRLASSTDTQYF

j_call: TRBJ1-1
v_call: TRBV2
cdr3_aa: CAPYTGDDTEAFF